This T cell receptor (beta chain) comes out of a study of T-cell reconstitution after alpha-beta-depleted transplantation in children. Study findings and constraints: T-cell counts and diversity were attributed mostly to newly produced T cells one year after transplant. Alpha-beta T cells present about two months after transplant were reported to originate from several hundred expanded graft clones.

The CDR3 has 14 residues. The ends were cut back, 2 bases at V and 4 bases at J, with 12 bases in the middle. Germline-derived CDR1 and CDR2 are SGHKS and YYEKEE (reference sequence). The sample holds many counts of this clonotype. Antigen specificity is unknown. Unique molecular identifiers were built into the TCRbeta library. TCRdb reanalysed the PCR reads using MiXCR and keeps one entry per CDR3 protein. The sample includes roughly 790,000 distinct CDR3 sequences, about 16% of them seen just once. The source of this sequence is a male patient younger than 18 who had a stem cell transplant for acute lymphoblastic leukemia, so the T cells may come from the graft donor. The V call is TRBV5-5, the J call TRBJ1-1; possibly TRBD1 for D (5 bases). This material consisted of PBMCs, mostly from graft donor cells, taken 360 days after TCRalphabeta/CD19-depleted stem cell transplant. The CDR3 sequence is CASSFARASTEAFF. The CDR3 DNA reads TGTGCCAGCAGCTTCGCCAGGGCGAGCACTGAAGCTTTCTTT.